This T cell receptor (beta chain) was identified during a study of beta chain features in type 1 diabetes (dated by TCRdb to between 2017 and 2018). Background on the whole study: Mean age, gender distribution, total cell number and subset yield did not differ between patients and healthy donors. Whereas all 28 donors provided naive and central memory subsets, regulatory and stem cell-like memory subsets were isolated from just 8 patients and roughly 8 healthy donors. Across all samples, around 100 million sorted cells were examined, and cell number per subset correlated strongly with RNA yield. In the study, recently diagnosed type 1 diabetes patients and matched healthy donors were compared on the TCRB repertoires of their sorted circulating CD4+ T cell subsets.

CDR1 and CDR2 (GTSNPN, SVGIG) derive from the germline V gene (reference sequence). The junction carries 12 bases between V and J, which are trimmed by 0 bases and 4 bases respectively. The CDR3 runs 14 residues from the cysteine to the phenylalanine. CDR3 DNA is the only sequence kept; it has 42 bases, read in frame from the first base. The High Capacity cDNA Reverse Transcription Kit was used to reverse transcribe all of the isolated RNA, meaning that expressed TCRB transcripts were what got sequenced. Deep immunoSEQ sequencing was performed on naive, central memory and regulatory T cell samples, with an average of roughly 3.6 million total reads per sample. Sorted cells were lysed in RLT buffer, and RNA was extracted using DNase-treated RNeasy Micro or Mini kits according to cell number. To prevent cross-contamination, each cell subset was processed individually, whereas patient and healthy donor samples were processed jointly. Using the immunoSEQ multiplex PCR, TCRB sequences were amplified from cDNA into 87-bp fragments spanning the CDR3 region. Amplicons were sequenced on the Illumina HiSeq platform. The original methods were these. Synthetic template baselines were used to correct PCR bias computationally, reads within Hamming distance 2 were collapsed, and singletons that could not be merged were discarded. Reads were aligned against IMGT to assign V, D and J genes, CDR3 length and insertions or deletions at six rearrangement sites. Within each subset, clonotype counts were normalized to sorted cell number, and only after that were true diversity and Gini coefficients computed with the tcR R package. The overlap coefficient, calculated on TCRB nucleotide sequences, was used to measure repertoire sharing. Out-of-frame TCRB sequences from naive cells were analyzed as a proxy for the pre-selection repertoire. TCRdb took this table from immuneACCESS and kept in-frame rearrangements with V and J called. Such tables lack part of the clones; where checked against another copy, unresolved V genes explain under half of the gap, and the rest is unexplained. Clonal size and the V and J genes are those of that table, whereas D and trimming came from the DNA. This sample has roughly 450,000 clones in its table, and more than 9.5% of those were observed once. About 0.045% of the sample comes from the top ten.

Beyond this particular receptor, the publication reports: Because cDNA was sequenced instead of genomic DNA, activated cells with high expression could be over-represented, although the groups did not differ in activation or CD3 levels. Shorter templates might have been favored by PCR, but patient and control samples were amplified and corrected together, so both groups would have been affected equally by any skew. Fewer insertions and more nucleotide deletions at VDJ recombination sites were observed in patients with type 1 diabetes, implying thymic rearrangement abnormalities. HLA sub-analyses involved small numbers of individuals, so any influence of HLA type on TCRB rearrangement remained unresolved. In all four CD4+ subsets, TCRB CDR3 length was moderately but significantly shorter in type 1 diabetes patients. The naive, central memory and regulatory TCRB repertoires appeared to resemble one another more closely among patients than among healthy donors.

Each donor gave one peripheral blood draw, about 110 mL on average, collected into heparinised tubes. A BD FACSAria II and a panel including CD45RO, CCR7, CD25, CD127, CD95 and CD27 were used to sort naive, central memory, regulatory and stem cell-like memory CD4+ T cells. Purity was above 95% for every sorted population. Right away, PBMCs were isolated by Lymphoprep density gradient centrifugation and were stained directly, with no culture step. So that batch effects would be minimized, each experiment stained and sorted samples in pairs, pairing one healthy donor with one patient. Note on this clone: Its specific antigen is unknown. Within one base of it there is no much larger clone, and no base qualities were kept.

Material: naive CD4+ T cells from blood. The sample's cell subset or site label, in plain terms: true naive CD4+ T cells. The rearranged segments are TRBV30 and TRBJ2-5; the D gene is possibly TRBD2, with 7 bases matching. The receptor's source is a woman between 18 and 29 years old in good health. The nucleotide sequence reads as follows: TGTGCCTGGAGTGTATGGGGGGGCCGAGAGACCCAGTACTTC. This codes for CAWSVWGGRETQYF.